The 6 T cell receptor beta chains presented below share a single source sample, sequenced in a study of OX40 agonist ivuxolimab in advanced cancers. The library was generated by the immunoSEQ multiplex PCR assay. The source is immuneACCESS, and TCRdb retained only in-frame sequences with V and J called. Part of the clones is not carried over; for the studies checked, unresolved V genes explain less than half of this, and the remainder is unexplained. Within this sample are roughly 70,000 clones, with about 87% of them counted one time only. Under 0.75% of the sample goes to the ten largest clones. The specimen was CD4+ or CD8+ T cells sorted from blood, collected in a trial of the OX40 agonist ivuxolimab. Receptor source: an adult with an advanced solid tumor such as melanoma, head and neck, liver or kidney cancer.

V gene TRBV6-1 combines with J gene TRBJ1-1; D is undetermined. The germline CDR1 and CDR2 sequences are MNHNS and SASEGT. Trimming shortened V by 5 bases and J by 4 bases, and 5 bases separated the two germline ends. This CDR3 has 11 amino acids. CDR3 sequence: CASSYITEAFF. Written as DNA, the CDR3 is TGTGCCAGCAGTTACATCACTGAAGCTTTCTTT.

This clone was picked up one time. The chain employs TRBV5-1 and TRBJ2-3, with D perhaps matching TRBD2 (6 bases). CDR1 is SGHRS and CDR2 is YFSETQ in the germline V gene. The CDR3 runs 16 residues. V was clipped by 3 bases and J by 0 bases, with 14 bases between them. The CDR3 nucleotides are TGCGCCAGCAGCTGGGGACTGATGCCTAGCACAGATACGCAGTATTTT. Protein: CASSWGLMPSTDTQYF.

This clone was seen just once. V usage is TRBV5-1 and J usage is TRBJ2-7; 7 bases match TRBD1. The germline V gene encodes CDR1 SGHRS and CDR2 YFSETQ. The CDR3 is 16 amino acids. After removal of 0 bases from V and 2 bases from J, the junction contained 8 bases not matched to a gene. The CDR3 nucleotides are TGCGCCAGCAGCTTGGGGCACAGGGGATCAACCTACGAGCAGTACTTC. As protein: CASSLGHRGSTYEQYF.

The genes are TRBV18 and TRBJ1-2; 8 bases are a match to TRBD1. Trimming took 5 bases from V and 2 from J; bases not matched to a gene: 10. The CDR3 is 16 amino acids. Germline V gene lookup returns CDR1 KGHSH and CDR2 LQKENI. The chain's CDR3 is CASSSLNRDRNYGYTF. DNA for the CDR3: TGTGCCAGCTCATCCCTAAATCGGGACAGGAACTATGGCTACACCTTC.

V is TRBV18 and J is TRBJ2-1, with 7 bases lining up with TRBD1. J gave up 6 bases and V 3 bases, and 11 bases lay outside the gene matches. The CDR3 length is 16 residues. CDR1 and CDR2 from the germline V gene are KGHSH and LQKENI. This CDR3 is CASSPPARDRVNEQFF. The CDR3 DNA reads TGTGCCAGCTCACCTCCCGCCCGTGACAGGGTCAATGAGCAGTTCTTC.

This chain connects TRBV10-3 to TRBJ2-1; D is perhaps TRBD1 or TRBD2 (5 bases each). CDR1 is ENHRY, CDR2 SYGVKD, per germline. The CDR3 totals 14 residues. The germline V and J ends were trimmed by 6 bases and 5 bases, with 14 bases remaining between them. CDR3 in DNA: TGTGCCATCAGCGAAGGGACGGAAAACAATGAGCAGTTCTTC. Translating gives CAISEGTENNEQFF.